This T cell receptor (beta chain) emerged from a study of blood T cell repertoires in COVID-19. Looking at the study overall: Both acute and convalescent COVID-19 samples were obtained from the United States, Italy and Spain. Nucleic acid was either cDNA or gDNA, and it came from T cells, B-cell-depleted T cells, or PBMCs.

Germline V gene sequence: CDR1 SNHLY, CDR2 FYNNEI. Between the trimmed V and J ends, which lost 8 bases and 2 bases, there was a span of 16 bases. The length of the CDR3 is 14 residues. In the authors' workflow: From reference gene primer amplification, estimates of nucleated cell counts were derived. Assay used: immunoSEQ multiplex PCR; TCRdb lists only in-frame clones, some missing. V and J calls and clone size are given by that table; D and trimming were obtained from the DNA. The repertoire holds fewer than 300,000 clones, approximately 85% seen once, with about 5.1% in the top ten. This clone was seen only a few times.

The source is a man aged 45 to 65 with active or convalescent COVID-19. The V gene is TRBV2, the J gene TRBJ2-7; perhaps TRBD2 as D (6 bases). The source material was peripheral blood. The CDR3 loop reads CASLEGLQTYEQYF. The CDR3 nucleotides read TGTGCCAGCCTTGAGGGACTCCAAACCTACGAGCAGTACTTC.